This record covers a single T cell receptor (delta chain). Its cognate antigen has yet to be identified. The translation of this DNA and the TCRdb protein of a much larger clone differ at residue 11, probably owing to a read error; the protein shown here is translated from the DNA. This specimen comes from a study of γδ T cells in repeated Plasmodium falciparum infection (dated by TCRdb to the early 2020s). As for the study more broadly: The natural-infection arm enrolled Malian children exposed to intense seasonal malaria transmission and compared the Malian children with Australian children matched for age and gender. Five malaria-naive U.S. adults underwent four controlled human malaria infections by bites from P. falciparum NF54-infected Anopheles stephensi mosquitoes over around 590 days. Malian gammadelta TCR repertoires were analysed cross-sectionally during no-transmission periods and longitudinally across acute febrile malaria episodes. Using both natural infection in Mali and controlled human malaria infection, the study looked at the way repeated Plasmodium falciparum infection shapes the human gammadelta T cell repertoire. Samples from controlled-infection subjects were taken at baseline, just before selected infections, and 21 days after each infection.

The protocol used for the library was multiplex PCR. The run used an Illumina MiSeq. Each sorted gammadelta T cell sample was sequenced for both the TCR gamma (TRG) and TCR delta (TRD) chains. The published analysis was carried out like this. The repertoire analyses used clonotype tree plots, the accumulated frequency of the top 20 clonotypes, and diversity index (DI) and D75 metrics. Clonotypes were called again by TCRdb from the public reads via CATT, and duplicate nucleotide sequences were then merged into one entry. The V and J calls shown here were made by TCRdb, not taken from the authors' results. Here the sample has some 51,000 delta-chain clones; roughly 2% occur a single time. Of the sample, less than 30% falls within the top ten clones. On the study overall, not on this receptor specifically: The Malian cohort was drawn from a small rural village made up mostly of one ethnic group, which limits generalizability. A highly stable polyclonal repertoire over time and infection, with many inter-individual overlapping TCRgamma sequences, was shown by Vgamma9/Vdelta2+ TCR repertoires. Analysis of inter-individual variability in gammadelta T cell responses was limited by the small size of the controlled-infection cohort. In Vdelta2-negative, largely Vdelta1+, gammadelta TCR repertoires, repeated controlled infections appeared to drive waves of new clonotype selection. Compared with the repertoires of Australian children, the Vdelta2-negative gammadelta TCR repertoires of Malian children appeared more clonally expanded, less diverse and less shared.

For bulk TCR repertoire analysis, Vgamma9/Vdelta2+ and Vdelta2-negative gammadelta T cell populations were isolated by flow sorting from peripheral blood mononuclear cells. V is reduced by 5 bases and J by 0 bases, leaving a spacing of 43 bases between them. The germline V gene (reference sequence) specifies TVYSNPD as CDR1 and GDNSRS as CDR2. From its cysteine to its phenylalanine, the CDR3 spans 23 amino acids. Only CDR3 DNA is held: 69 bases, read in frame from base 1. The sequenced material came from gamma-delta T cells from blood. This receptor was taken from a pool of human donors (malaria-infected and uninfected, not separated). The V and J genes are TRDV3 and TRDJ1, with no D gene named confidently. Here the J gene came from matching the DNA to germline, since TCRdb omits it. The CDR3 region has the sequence CARRELQPYPMPLKAPYTDKLIF. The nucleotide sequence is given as TGTGCCAGACGAGAACTGCAGCCTTACCCCATGCCCCTCAAAGCCCCGTACACCGATAAACTCATCTTT.